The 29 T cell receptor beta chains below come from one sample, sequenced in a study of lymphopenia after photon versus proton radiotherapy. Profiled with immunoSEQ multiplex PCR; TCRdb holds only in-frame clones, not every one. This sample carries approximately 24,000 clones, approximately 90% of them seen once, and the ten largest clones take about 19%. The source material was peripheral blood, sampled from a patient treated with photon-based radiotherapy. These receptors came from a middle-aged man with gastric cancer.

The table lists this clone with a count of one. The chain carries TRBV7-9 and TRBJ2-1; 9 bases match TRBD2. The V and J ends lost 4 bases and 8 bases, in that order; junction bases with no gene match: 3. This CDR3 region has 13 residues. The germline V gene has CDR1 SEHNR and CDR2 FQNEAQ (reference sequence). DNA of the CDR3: TGTGCCAGCAGCTCAGCGGGGGGCGATGAGCAGTTCTTC. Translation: CASSSAGGDEQFF. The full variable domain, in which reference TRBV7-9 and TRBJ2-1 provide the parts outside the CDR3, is DTGVSQNPRHKITKRGQNVTFRCDPISEHNRLYWYRQTLGQGPEFLTYFQNEAQLEKSRLLSDRFSAERPKGSFSTLEIQRTEQGDSAMYLCASSSAGGDEQFFGPGTRLTVL.

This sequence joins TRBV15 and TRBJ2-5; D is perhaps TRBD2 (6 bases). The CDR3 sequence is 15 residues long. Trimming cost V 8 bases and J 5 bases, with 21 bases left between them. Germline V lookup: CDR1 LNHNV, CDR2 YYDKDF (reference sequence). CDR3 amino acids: CATRRAGGVHETQYF. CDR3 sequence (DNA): TGTGCCACCCGCCGAGCGGGCGGGGTTCACGAGACCCAGTACTTC. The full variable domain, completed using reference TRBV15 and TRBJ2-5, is DAMVIQNPRYQVTQFGKPVTLSCSQTLNHNVMYWYQQKSSQAPKLLFHYYDKDFNNEADTPDNFQSRRPNTSFCFLDIRSPGLGDTAMYLCATRRAGGVHETQYFGPGTRLLVL.

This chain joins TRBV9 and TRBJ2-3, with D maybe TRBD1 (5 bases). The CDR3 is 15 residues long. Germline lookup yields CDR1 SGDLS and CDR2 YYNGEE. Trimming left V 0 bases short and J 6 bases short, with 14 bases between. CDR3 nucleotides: TGTGCCAGCAGCGTAGAGTACCGGTCAGGGGATACGCAGTATTTT. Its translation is CASSVEYRSGDTQYF.

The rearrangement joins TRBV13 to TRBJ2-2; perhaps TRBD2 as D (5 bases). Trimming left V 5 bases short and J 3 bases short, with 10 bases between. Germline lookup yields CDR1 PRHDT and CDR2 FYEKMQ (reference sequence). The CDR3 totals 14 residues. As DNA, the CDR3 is TGTGCCAGCAGCCCCCAGGAGGACACCGGGGAGCTGTTTTTT. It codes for CASSPQEDTGELFF. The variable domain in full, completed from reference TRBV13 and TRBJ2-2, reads AAGVIQSPRHLIKEKRETATLKCYPIPRHDTVYWYQQGPGQDPQFLISFYEKMQSDKGSIPDRFSAQQFSDYHSELNMSSLELGDSALYFCASSPQEDTGELFFGEGSRLTVL.

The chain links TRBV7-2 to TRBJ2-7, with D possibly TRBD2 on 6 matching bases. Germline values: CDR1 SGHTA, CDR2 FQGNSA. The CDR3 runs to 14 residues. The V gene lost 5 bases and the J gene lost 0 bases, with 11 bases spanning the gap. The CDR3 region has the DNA TGTGCCAGCAGCACCGGGACTCGCTCCTACGAGCAGTACTTC. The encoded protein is CASSTGTRSYEQYF.

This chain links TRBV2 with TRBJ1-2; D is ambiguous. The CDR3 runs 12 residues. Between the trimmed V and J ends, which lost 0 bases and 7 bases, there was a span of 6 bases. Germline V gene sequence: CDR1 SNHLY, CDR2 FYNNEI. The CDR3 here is CASSEAHFGYTF. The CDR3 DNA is TGTGCCAGCAGTGAAGCGCATTTTGGCTACACCTTC.

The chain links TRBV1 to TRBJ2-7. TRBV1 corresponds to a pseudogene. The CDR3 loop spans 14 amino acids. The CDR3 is CTSSHRTGSYEQYF. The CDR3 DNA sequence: TGCACCAGCAGCCATAGGACCGGTTCCTACGAGCAGTACTTC.

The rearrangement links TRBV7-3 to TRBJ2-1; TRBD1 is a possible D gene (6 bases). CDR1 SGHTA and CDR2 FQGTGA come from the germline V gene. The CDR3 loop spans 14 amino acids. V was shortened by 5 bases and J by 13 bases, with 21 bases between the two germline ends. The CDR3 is CASSPASIRDIQFF. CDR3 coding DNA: TGTGCCAGCAGCCCGGCCTCCATCCGGGACATTCAGTTCTTC.

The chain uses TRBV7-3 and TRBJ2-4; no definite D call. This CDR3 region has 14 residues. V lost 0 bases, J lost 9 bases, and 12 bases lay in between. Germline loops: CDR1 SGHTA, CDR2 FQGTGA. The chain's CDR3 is CASSLTASRGIQYF. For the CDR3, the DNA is TGTGCCAGCAGCTTAACTGCTAGTCGAGGCATTCAGTACTTC.

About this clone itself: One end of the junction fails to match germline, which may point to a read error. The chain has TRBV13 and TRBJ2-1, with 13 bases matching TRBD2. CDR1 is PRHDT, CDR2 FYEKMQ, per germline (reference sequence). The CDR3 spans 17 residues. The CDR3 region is CASSLGTSGANYNEQFF. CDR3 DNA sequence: TGTGCCAGCAGCCTAGGGACTAGCGGGGCCAACTACAATGAGCAGTTCTTC. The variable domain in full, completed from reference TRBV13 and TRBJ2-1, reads AAGVIQSPRHLIKEKRETATLKCYPIPRHDTVYWYQQGPGQDPQFLISFYEKMQSDKGSIPDRFSAQQFSDYHSELNMSSLELGDSALYFCASSLGTSGANYNEQFFGPGTRLTVL.

The CDR3 sequence is CASSWGQPMNTEAFF. The DNA of the CDR3 is TGTGCCAGCAGCTGGGGACAGCCGATGAACACTGAAGCTTTCTTT. This chain links TRBV5-6 with TRBJ1-1, with TRBD1 matching over 7 bases. There are 15 residues in the CDR3. The V segment lost 3 bases and the J segment 0 bases; nucleotides outside the gene matches: 5. CDR1 and CDR2 from the germline V gene are SGHDT and YYEEEE.

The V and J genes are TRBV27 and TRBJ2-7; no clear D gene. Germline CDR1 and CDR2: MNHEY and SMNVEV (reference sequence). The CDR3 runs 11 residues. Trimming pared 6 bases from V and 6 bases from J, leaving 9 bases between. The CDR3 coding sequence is TGTGCCAGCAGGATGGGCCGCGAGCAGTACGTC. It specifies CASRMGREQYV.

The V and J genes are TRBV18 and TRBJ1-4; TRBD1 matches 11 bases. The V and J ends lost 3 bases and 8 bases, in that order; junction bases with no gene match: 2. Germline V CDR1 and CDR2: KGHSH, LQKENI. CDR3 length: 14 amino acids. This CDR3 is CASSPDRGQEKLFF. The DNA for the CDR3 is TGTGCCAGCTCACCGGACAGGGGGCAAGAAAAACTGTTTTTT.

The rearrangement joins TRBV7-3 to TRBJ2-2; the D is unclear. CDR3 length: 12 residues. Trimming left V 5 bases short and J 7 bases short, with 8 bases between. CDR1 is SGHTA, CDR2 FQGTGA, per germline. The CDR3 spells CASSPMGGELFF. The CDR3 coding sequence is TGTGCCAGCAGCCCTATGGGCGGGGAGCTGTTTTTT.

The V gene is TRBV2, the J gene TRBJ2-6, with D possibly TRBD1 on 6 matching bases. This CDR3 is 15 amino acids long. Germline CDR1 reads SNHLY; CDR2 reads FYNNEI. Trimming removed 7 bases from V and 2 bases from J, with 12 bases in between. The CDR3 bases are TGTGCCAGCACCCGAGGGGGAGCTGGGGCCAACGTCCTGACTTTC. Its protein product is CASTRGGAGANVLTF.

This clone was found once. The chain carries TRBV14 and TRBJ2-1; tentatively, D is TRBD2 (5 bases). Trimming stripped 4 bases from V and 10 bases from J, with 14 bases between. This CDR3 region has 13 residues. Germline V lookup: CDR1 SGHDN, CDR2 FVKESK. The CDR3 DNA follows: TGTGCCAGCAGCCTCCCTAGCAGCCCCGAGCAGTTCTTC. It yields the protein CASSLPSSPEQFF.

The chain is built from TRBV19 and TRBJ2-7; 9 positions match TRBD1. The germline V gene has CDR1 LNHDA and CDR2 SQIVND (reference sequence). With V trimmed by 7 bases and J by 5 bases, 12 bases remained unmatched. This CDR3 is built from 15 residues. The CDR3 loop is CASKSRDRDSHEQYF. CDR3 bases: TGTGCCAGTAAGAGTAGGGACAGGGATTCCCACGAGCAGTACTTC.

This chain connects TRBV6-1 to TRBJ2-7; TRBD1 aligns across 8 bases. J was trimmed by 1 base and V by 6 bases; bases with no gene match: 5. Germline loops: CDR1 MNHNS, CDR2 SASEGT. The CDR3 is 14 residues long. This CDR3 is CASRLDRGSYEQYV. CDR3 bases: TGTGCCAGCAGACTAGACAGGGGATCCTACGAGCAGTACGTC.

The CDR3: CASYPLAGEETQYF. The CDR3 DNA sequence: TGTGCCAGCTACCCACTAGCGGGGGAAGAGACCCAGTACTTC. This chain uses TRBV6-4 with TRBJ2-5; 11 nucleotides match TRBD2. Germline V gives CDR1 MRHNA, CDR2 SNTAGT. This CDR3 has 14 amino acids. V shed 8 bases, J shed 3 bases, and the junction held 5 bases outside the gene matches.

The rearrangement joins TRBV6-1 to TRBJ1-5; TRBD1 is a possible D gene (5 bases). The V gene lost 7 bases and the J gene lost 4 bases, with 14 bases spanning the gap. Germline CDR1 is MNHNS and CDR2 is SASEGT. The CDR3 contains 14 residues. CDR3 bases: TGTGCCAGCAACCGGGACTCGCAAAATCAGCCCCAGCATTTT. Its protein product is CASNRDSQNQPQHF.

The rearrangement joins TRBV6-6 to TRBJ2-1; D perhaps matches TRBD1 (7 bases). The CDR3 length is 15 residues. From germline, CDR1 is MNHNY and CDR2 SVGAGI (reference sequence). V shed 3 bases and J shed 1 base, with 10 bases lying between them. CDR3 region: CASSYQGGSYNEQFF. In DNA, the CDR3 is TGTGCCAGCAGTTATCAGGGGGGTTCCTACAATGAGCAGTTCTTC.

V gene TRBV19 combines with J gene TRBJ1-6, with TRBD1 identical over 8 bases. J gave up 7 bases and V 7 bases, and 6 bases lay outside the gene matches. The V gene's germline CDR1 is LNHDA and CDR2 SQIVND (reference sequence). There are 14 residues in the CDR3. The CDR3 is CASTPDRDNSPLHF. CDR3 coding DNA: TGTGCCAGTACCCCGGACAGGGACAATTCACCCCTCCACTTT.

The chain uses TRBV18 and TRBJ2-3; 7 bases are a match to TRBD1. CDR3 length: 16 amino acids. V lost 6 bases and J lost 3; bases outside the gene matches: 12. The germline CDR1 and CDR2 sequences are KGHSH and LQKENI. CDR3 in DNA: TGTGCCAGCTCCCGATCGGGACAGCGGACTACAGATACGCAGTATTTT. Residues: CASSRSGQRTTDTQYF.

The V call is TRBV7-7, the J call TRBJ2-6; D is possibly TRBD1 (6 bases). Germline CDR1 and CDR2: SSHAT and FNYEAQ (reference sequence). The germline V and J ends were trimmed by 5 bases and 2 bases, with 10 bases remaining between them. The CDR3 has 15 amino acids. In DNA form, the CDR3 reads TGTGCCAGCAGCATATCAGGGGCTGGGGCCAACGTCCTGACTTTC. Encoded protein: CASSISGAGANVLTF. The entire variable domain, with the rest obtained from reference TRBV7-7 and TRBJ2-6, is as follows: GAGVSQSPRYKVTKRGQDVTLRCDPISSHATLYWYQQALGQGPEFLTYFNYEAQPDKSGLPSDRFSAERPEGSISTLTIQRTEQRDSAMYRCASSISGAGANVLTFGAGSRLTVL.

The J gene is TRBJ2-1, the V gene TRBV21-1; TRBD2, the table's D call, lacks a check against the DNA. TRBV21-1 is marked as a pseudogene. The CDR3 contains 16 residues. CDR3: CASSGGLAGGNNEQFF. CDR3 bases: TGTGCCAGCAGCGGGGGGCTAGCGGGGGGGAACAATGAGCAGTTCTTC.

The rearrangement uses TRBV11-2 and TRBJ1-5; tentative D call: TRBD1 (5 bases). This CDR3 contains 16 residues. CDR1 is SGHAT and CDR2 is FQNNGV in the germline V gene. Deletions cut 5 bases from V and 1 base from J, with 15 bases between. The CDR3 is CASSSRERRSNQPQHF. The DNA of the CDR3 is TGTGCCAGCAGCAGCAGGGAACGTAGAAGCAATCAGCCCCAGCATTTT.

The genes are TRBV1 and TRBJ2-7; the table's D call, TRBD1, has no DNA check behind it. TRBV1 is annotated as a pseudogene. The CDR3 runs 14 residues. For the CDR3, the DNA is TGCACCAGCAGCCCCCAGGGGGAGCCCTACGAGCAGTACTTC. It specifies CTSSPQGEPYEQYF.

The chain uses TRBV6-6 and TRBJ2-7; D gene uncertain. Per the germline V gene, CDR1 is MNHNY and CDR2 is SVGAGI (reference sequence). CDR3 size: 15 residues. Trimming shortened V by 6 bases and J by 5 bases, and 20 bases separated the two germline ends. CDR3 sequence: CASSHTDGRRDEQYF. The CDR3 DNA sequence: TGTGCCAGCAGCCACACTGACGGAAGAAGGGACGAGCAGTACTTC.

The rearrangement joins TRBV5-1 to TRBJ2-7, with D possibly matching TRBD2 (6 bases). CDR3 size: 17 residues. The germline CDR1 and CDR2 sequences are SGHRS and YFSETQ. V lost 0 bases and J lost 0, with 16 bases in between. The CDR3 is CASSLAGGARSSYEQYF. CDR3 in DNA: TGCGCCAGCAGCTTGGCCGGAGGGGCAAGGAGCTCCTACGAGCAGTACTTC.